Presented here are 27 T cell receptor beta chains from one specimen sequenced in a study of blood T cell repertoires in COVID-19 (dated by TCRdb to about 2020). The library was obtained by the immunoSEQ multiplex PCR assay. In its TCRdb copy, this immuneACCESS table keeps in-frame sequences only and misses some clones. Where compared with another copy, unresolved V genes explain less than half of these, and the others have no known cause. The sample includes tens of thousands of clones, with about 90% observed a single time. The top ten constitute over 10% of the sample. The sequencing input was peripheral blood. The receptors were gathered from an elderly man with acute or convalescent COVID-19.

This rearrangement joins TRBV15 to TRBJ2-3, with D hard to call. Germline V CDR1 and CDR2: LNHNV, YYDKDF (reference sequence). The V end lost 0 bases, the J end lost 4 bases, and 11 bases lay between the germline ends. This CDR3 is built from 15 residues. CDR3 DNA sequence: TGTGCCACCAGCAGAGATCGGTTAAGCCCAGATACGCAGTATTTT. Translated, it gives CATSRDRLSPDTQYF.

The rearrangement uses TRBV5-5 and TRBJ1-2; 9 nucleotides align to TRBD1. The V and J ends lost 0 bases and 8 bases, in that order; junction bases with no gene match: 8. In germline, CDR1 is SGHKS, CDR2 YYEKEE (reference sequence). This CDR3 contains 15 residues. CDR3 region: CASSLAEQGARGYTF. For the CDR3, the DNA is TGTGCCAGCAGCTTGGCCGAACAGGGGGCGCGCGGCTACACCTTC.

The V and J genes are TRBV2 and TRBJ2-3, with 9 bases fitting TRBD1. This CDR3 is 15 amino acids long. V gave up 8 bases and J gave up 3 bases; unmatched junction bases: 9. CDR1 is SNHLY, CDR2 FYNNEI, per germline. CDR3 DNA: TGTGCCAGCTCAAGAGGGACAGGGAGAACAGATACGCAGTATTTT. Translation gives CASSRGTGRTDTQYF.

The CDR3 loop is CASSRVTGEGTEAFF. CDR3 DNA sequence: TGTGCCAGCAGTCGCGTGACAGGGGAGGGCACTGAAGCTTTCTTT. The chain carries TRBV6-5 and TRBJ1-1, with TRBD1 matching over 8 bases. Germline V gene lookup returns CDR1 MNHEY and CDR2 SVGAGI. V trimming: 5 bases; J trimming: 4 bases; junction bases outside the gene matches: 9. The CDR3 sequence is 15 residues long.

This chain links TRBV5-1 with TRBJ1-1; D gene ambiguous. In germline, CDR1 is SGHRS, CDR2 YFSETQ. The CDR3 has 14 amino acids. Trimming took off 4 bases at V and 1 base at J, with 11 bases between the two ends. The CDR3 region is CASSEGSGNTEAFF. CDR3 DNA: TGCGCCAGCAGCGAGGGCTCGGGGAACACTGAAGCTTTCTTT.

This clone was recorded once. The chain has TRBV5-5 and TRBJ1-1; D remains unclear. The CDR3 sequence is 14 residues long. Germline loops: CDR1 SGHKS, CDR2 YYEKEE (reference sequence). V was cut by 4 bases and J by 1 base, with 11 bases left in between. CDR3 amino acids: CASSRDTANTEAFF. The DNA of the CDR3 is TGTGCCAGCAGCCGCGATACAGCGAACACTGAAGCTTTCTTT.

This chain links TRBV29-1 with TRBJ2-5; D uncertain. The germline V gene encodes CDR1 SQVTM and CDR2 ANQGSEA. V lost 5 bases, J lost 0 bases, and 4 bases lay in between. The CDR3 length is 11 residues. CDR3 DNA sequence: TGCAGCGTTCAGTACCAAGAGACCCAGTACTTC. As protein: CSVQYQETQYF.

As DNA, the CDR3 is TGCGCCAGCAGCTTGGGTGGCCGACAAACAGATACGCAGTATTTT. Encoded protein: CASSLGGRQTDTQYF. The chain combines TRBV5-1 with TRBJ2-3; D unresolved. Germline CDR1 is SGHRS and CDR2 is YFSETQ. V lost 0 bases and J lost 3, with 11 bases in between. CDR3 size: 15 residues. The entire variable domain, with the rest obtained from reference TRBV5-1 and TRBJ2-3, is as follows: KAGVTQTPRYLIKTRGQQVTLSCSPISGHRSVSWYQQTPGQGLQFLFEYFSETQRNKGNFPGRFSGRQFSNSRSEMNVSTLELGDSALYLCASSLGGRQTDTQYFGPGTRLTVL.

V usage is TRBV11-3 and J usage is TRBJ2-7; D possibly corresponds to TRBD1 (6 bases). V was pared by 5 bases and J by 8 bases, with 19 bases between. Per the germline V gene, CDR1 is SGHNT and CDR2 is YENEEA. The length of the CDR3 is 14 residues. CDR3 DNA sequence: TGTGCCAGCAGCCGAGCTGCAGGGGAAATCCAGCAGTACTTC. Its protein is CASSRAAGEIQQYF.

This clone came up once. The chain employs TRBV28 and TRBJ1-5, with D possibly TRBD1 on 6 matching bases. Germline V gives CDR1 MDHEN, CDR2 SYDVKM. This CDR3 spans 12 amino acids. The V end was cut by 3 bases, the J end by 10 bases, with 10 bases between. The CDR3: CASSLYRDPQHF. Here the CDR3 DNA reads TGTGCCAGCAGTTTGTACAGGGACCCCCAGCATTTT.

The gene calls are TRBV5-1 and TRBJ1-1; D perhaps matches TRBD1 (6 bases). Germline V gene data show CDR1 as SGHRS and CDR2 as YFSETQ. The CDR3 is made up of 14 amino acids. The V and J ends lost 3 bases and 1 base respectively, with 10 bases between them. The CDR3 DNA reads TGCGCCAGCAGCTCCGGACAGCCGAACACTGAAGCTTTCTTT. Translated, it gives CASSSGQPNTEAFF.

The chain is built from TRBV5-1 and TRBJ1-2, with 9 bases aligning to TRBD1. CDR3 length: 18 residues. CDR1 SGHRS and CDR2 YFSETQ come from the germline V gene. Germline trimming cut 1 base from V and 6 bases from J; bases unmatched to any gene: 16. In nucleotides, the CDR3 is TGCGCCAGCAGCTTGTCGGGACAGAGACAGGGGGTCGTCCATGGCTACACCTTC. Translating it yields CASSLSGQRQGVVHGYTF.

The V and J genes are TRBV4-2 and TRBJ1-2; D is possibly TRBD1 (6 bases). Germline CDR1 and CDR2: LGHNA and YNFKEQ. The CDR3 covers 16 residues. V lost 0 bases, J lost 8 bases, and 19 bases lay in between. The chain's CDR3 is CASSQDLAGEGGGYTF. Written as DNA, the CDR3 is TGTGCCAGCAGCCAAGATCTGGCAGGGGAGGGCGGCGGCTACACCTTC.

This clone appeared once. The CDR3 DNA reads TGTGCCAGCAGCGGGACAGGGGAATACTATGGCTACACCTTC. Translating gives CASSGTGEYYGYTF. This sequence joins TRBV6-2 or TRBV6-3 and TRBJ1-2; 10 bases agree with TRBD1. This CDR3 is 14 amino acids long. CDR1 is MNHEY and CDR2 is SVGEGT in the germline V gene. V was pared by 6 bases and J by 3 bases, with 4 bases of the junction left unmatched.

The chain carries TRBV30 and TRBJ2-4; D ambiguous. The CDR3 sequence is 13 residues long. Between the trimmed V and J ends, which lost 3 bases and 0 bases, there was a span of 6 bases. Germline values: CDR1 GTSNPN, CDR2 SVGIG (reference sequence). CDR3 region: CAWSPGAKNIQYF. The CDR3 nucleotides read TGTGCCTGGAGCCCAGGAGCCAAAAACATTCAGTACTTC.

The chain has TRBV6-1 and TRBJ2-7; D may be TRBD2 (5 bases). Germline-derived CDR1 and CDR2 are MNHNS and SASEGT. This CDR3 region has 16 residues. V was shortened by 2 bases and J by 1 base, with 15 bases between the two germline ends. The chain's CDR3 is CASSEMRAGISYEQYF. The DNA of the CDR3 is TGTGCCAGCAGTGAAATGCGGGCAGGAATATCCTACGAGCAGTACTTC.

Only a few counts were recorded for this clone. V and J are TRBV28 and TRBJ1-5, with 10 bases matching TRBD1. Losses at the gene ends were 3 bases for V and 4 bases for J; bases not matched to a gene: 21. Germline lookup yields CDR1 MDHEN and CDR2 SYDVKM. The CDR3 loop spans 21 amino acids. The CDR3 reads CASSFLLRGGGQGPTNQPQHF. CDR3 coding DNA: TGTGCCAGCAGTTTTTTGTTGAGGGGAGGGGGACAGGGGCCTACAAATCAGCCCCAGCATTTT.

The chain recombines TRBV6-6 with TRBJ1-4, with 8 bases matching TRBD1. The ends lost 2 bases at V and 4 bases at J; junction bases unmatched: 3. Germline V lookup: CDR1 MNHNY, CDR2 SVGAGI (reference sequence). CDR3 size: 15 residues. CDR3: CASSYQGAFNEKLFF. The CDR3 nucleotides read TGTGCCAGCAGTTACCAGGGGGCCTTTAATGAAAAACTGTTTTTT.

The chain employs TRBV7-8 and TRBJ1-6; TRBD1 agrees at 10 bases. The CDR3 is 15 residues long. Looked up from germline, CDR1 is SGHVS and CDR2 is FQNEAQ. V lost 5 bases to trimming and J lost 9 bases; unmatched junction nucleotides: 7. The CDR3 region is CASSPTRQGASPLHF. In DNA, the CDR3 is TGTGCCAGCAGCCCCACCCGACAGGGGGCTTCACCCCTCCACTTT.

The chain joins TRBV6-1 to TRBJ1-1, with 9 positions matching TRBD1. The V and J ends lost 3 bases and 9 bases, in that order; junction bases with no gene match: 5. Germline V gives CDR1 MNHNS, CDR2 SASEGT. The CDR3 sequence is 13 residues long. The CDR3, as DNA: TGTGCCAGCAGTGAGGGACAGGGACTAAAAGCTTTCTTT. As protein: CASSEGQGLKAFF.

CDR3 protein: CARPSGGRNTEAFF. As DNA, the CDR3 is TGTGCCCGCCCCAGCGGGGGCCGGAACACTGAAGCTTTCTTT. The genes are TRBV24-1 and TRBJ1-1; D possibly corresponds to TRBD1 (6 bases). Looked up from germline, CDR1 is KGHDR and CDR2 is SFDVKD. The CDR3 length is 14 residues. The V and J ends lost 12 bases and 1 base respectively, with 17 bases between them.

The chain employs TRBV5-1 and TRBJ2-5; possibly TRBD1 for D (6 bases). The CDR3 runs to 14 residues. Trimming shortened V by 4 bases and J by 5 bases, and 15 bases separated the two germline ends. Germline CDR1 SGHRS, CDR2 YFSETQ. The CDR3 region has the DNA TGCGCCAGCAGCCTACAGGGCTCCCGGGAGACCCAGTACTTC. It specifies CASSLQGSRETQYF.

The chain combines TRBV19 with TRBJ1-5; D is ambiguous. The CDR3 is 12 amino acids. Germline V gene data show CDR1 as LNHDA and CDR2 as SQIVND (reference sequence). V lost 5 bases and J 3 bases, leaving 5 bases between the germline ends. CDR3 nucleotide sequence: TGTGCCAGTAGTCCCAACAATCAGCCCCAGCATTTT. Protein: CASSPNNQPQHF. Based on the CDR3 plus reference TRBV19 and TRBJ1-5, the full variable domain is DGGITQSPKYLFRKEGQNVTLSCEQNLNHDAMYWYRQDPGQGLRLIYYSQIVNDFQKGDIAEGYSVSREKKESFPLTVTSAQKNPTAFYLCASSPNNQPQHFGDGTRLSIL.

The rearrangement uses TRBV5-1 and TRBJ2-5, with 7 bases fitting TRBD2. This CDR3 comprises 15 residues. Germline V gene lookup returns CDR1 SGHRS and CDR2 YFSETQ. V lost 0 bases and J lost 5; bases outside the gene matches: 7. CDR3 region: CASSLGAGEFETQYF. The CDR3, as DNA: TGCGCCAGCAGCTTGGGGGCGGGGGAGTTTGAGACCCAGTACTTC.

The CDR3 DNA sequence: TGCGCCAGCAGCGGCACCGGGACAGGTTACGAGCAGTACTTC. Amino acid sequence: CASSGTGTGYEQYF. The chain carries TRBV10-2 and TRBJ2-7; 8 bases match TRBD1. The CDR3 spans 14 residues. The trim removed 6 bases at V and 4 bases at J, leaving 8 bases unmatched. CDR1 and CDR2 (germline): WSHSY, SAAADI.

The chain couples TRBV3-1 (or the pseudogene TRBV3-2) to TRBJ1-1, with 11 bases fitting TRBD1. CDR1 is LGHDT, CDR2 YNNKEL, per germline (reference sequence). The CDR3 totals 15 residues. The J segment lost 5 bases and the V segment lost 6 bases, leaving 8 bases of the junction unmatched. In nucleotides, the CDR3 is TGTGCCAGCAGGGTGGGGACAGGGGGTGGAACTGAAGCTTTCTTT. Protein: CASRVGTGGGTEAFF.

The chain couples TRBV7-8 to TRBJ1-5, with a possible D match to TRBD1 (6 bases). Germline V lookup: CDR1 SGHVS, CDR2 FQNEAQ. The CDR3 loop spans 15 amino acids. Trimming shortened V by 3 bases and J by 0 bases, and 9 bases separated the two germline ends. CDR3 loop: CASSFQGISNQPQHF. The CDR3 DNA reads as TGTGCCAGCAGCTTTCAGGGGATTAGCAATCAGCCCCAGCATTTT.